A single sample gave rise to the 14 T cell receptor beta chains below, sequenced in a study of sequential checkpoint blockade in melanoma. Treatment described: randomized to nivolumab then ipilimumab (arm A) or the reverse (arm B). Sequencing used immunoSEQ multiplex PCR; TCRdb keeps in-frame clones, though not all of them. The sample includes under 25,000 clones, around 80% of them seen just once. Source: CD8+ T cells sorted from blood (inferred from file names), taken from a patient given nivolumab and ipilimumab in sequence. These receptors were collected from a human donor with melanoma.

The V and J genes are TRBV4-2 and TRBJ1-5, with 12 bases aligning to TRBD1. The CDR3 extends over 16 amino acids. Germline lookup yields CDR1 LGHNA and CDR2 YNFKEQ. Trimming removed 0 bases from V and 7 bases from J; junction bases left unmatched: 4. CDR3 DNA sequence: TGTGCCAGCAGCCAAGACGGGACAGGGGGCCGGCAGCCCCAGCATTTT. Translated, it gives CASSQDGTGGRQPQHF.

This chain uses TRBV4-3 with TRBJ1-4; maybe TRBD1 (6 bases). CDR3 size: 16 residues. Germline values: CDR1 LGHNA, CDR2 YSLEER. The V end was cut by 2 bases, the J end by 5 bases, with 15 bases between. The CDR3 DNA follows: TGCGCCAGCAGCCAAAACACACAGGGATTCAATGAAAAACTGTTTTTT. Translating it yields CASSQNTQGFNEKLFF.

The chain has TRBV7-9 and TRBJ1-4; D unclear. Germline V gives CDR1 SEHNR, CDR2 FQNEAQ (reference sequence). The V and J ends lost 0 bases and 3 bases respectively, with 5 bases between them. The CDR3 loop spans 14 amino acids. The CDR3 here is CASSLATANEKLFF. The CDR3 DNA is TGTGCCAGCAGCTTAGCTACAGCTAATGAAAAACTGTTTTTT.

V gene TRBV11-3 combines with J gene TRBJ2-2, with a tentative D call TRBD2 (5 bases). CDR1 is SGHNT and CDR2 is YENEEA in the germline V gene. The germline V and J ends were trimmed by 4 bases and 4 bases, with 10 bases remaining between them. This CDR3 is built from 14 residues. The CDR3 region has the DNA TGTGCCAGCAGCTCCCTCGGGGTCACCGGGGAGCTGTTTTTT. Translating it yields CASSSLGVTGELFF.

The chain employs TRBV29-1 and TRBJ1-1; D is uncertain. The CDR3 is 12 residues long. V lost 5 bases, J lost 4 bases, and 11 bases lay in between. Germline V gives CDR1 SQVTM, CDR2 ANQGSEA. DNA of the CDR3: TGCAGCGTTAATCCGGCAGGCACTGAAGCTTTCTTT. Translated, it gives CSVNPAGTEAFF.

This chain links TRBV19 with TRBJ2-7, with TRBD2 matching over 11 bases. V lost 7 bases, J lost 3 bases, and 8 bases stayed unmatched. This CDR3 has 15 amino acids. The germline V gene has CDR1 LNHDA and CDR2 SQIVND (reference sequence). CDR3 residues: CASTKTSGSHYEQYF. The CDR3, as DNA: TGTGCCAGTACCAAAACTAGCGGGAGTCACTACGAGCAGTACTTC.

The chain recombines TRBV2 with TRBJ2-5; no reliable D call. This CDR3 region has 15 residues. V lost 7 bases to trimming and J lost 0 bases, with 15 bases between them. Germline CDR1 reads SNHLY; CDR2 reads FYNNEI. Written as DNA, the CDR3 is TGTGCCAGCAATAGCCAGCGTTCGTACCAAGAGACCCAGTACTTC. The encoded protein is CASNSQRSYQETQYF.

DNA for the CDR3: TGTGCCAGCTCACCCCCGGCGGGGCCTACAAACATTCAGTACTTC. Protein sequence: CASSPPAGPTNIQYF. The rearrangement joins TRBV18 to TRBJ2-4, with D perhaps TRBD2 (6 bases). V was cut by 3 bases and J by 6 bases, with 15 bases left in between. CDR3 length: 15 residues. Germline CDR1 KGHSH, CDR2 LQKENI.

With regard to this clone: This likely comes from a read error, as the CDR3 has no conserved phenylalanine or tryptophan at its end. The chain joins TRBV5-1 to TRBJ1-1; D call uncertain. The V gene lost 0 bases and the J gene lost 5 bases, with 11 bases spanning the gap. CDR3 length: 14 residues. Germline CDR1 reads SGHRS; CDR2 reads YFSETQ. For the CDR3, the DNA is TGCGCCAGCAGCTTGGTGGTGGCGGGAACTGAAGCTTTCTCT. Its translation is CASSLVVAGTEAFS.

In DNA form, the CDR3 reads TGTGCCAGCAGCCAAAAGATGCCCCAGGACACCTTAGGGGAGCAGTTCTTC. This translates into CASSQKMPQDTLGEQFF. V gene TRBV14 combines with J gene TRBJ2-1; D is perhaps TRBD1 (5 bases). Per germline, CDR1 SGHDN and CDR2 FVKESK. V gave up 2 bases and J gave up 10 bases, with 24 bases separating them. The CDR3 covers 17 residues.

The chain recombines TRBV27 with TRBJ2-7, with 14 bases matching TRBD2. CDR1 and CDR2 (germline): MNHEY, SMNVEV (reference sequence). CDR3 length: 14 residues. After removal of 6 bases from V and 5 bases from J, the junction contained 3 bases not matched to a gene. In nucleotides, the CDR3 is TGTGCCAGCAGGAGACTAGCGGGAGGGGACGAGCAGTACTTC. Its protein product is CASRRLAGGDEQYF.

This rearrangement joins TRBV30 to TRBJ2-7, with 7 bases identical to TRBD2. Trimming removed 2 bases from V and 6 bases from J; junction bases left unmatched: 13. Germline V gene lookup returns CDR1 GTSNPN and CDR2 SVGIG (reference sequence). This CDR3 is built from 15 residues. CDR3 loop: CAWSFQLGGSSEQYF. CDR3 sequence (DNA): TGTGCCTGGAGTTTTCAATTGGGCGGGAGCTCCGAGCAGTACTTC.

The chain couples TRBV25-1 to TRBJ2-7; TRBD1 might be the D (5 bases). CDR3 size: 14 residues. Germline CDR1 is MGHDK and CDR2 is SYGVNS. The ends were cut back, 6 bases at V and 0 bases at J, with 12 bases in the middle. The CDR3 sequence is CASRRDSSSYEQYF. The CDR3 bases are TGTGCCAGCAGAAGAGACAGTAGCTCCTACGAGCAGTACTTC.

This clone was detected once. The gene calls are TRBV4-2 and TRBJ2-5; 7 bases are shared with TRBD1. Germline V gene sequence: CDR1 LGHNA, CDR2 YNFKEQ. The CDR3 is 16 amino acids. With 3 bases clipped from V and 3 bases from J, the junction kept 10 bases outside the gene matches. CDR3 DNA: TGTGCCAGCAGCCAGATTGGGACCGGGACAGAAGAGACCCAGTACTTC. Translated: CASSQIGTGTEETQYF.